Below are 32 T cell receptor beta chains sequenced from a single sample in a study of CD8+CD57+ T cells in acquired aplastic anemia. The template used for profiling TCR beta VDJ and CDR3 was genomic DNA. TCRdb reprocessed the reads with MiXCR, giving one entry per CDR3 protein. The sample shows 200,000 to 300,000 distinct CDR3 sequences, around 46% of them seen only once. CD8+CD57+ cell expansion, shown by flow cytometry, had occurred in the patients selected for sequencing. Sequencing used sorted CD4+, CD8+, or CD8+CD57+ T cells (not recorded which) from PBMCs. The receptors here all came from a human donor with aplastic anemia.

This clonotype has at least ten counts. The chain uses TRBV19 and TRBJ2-7; 9 nucleotides match TRBD1. Germline V lookup: CDR1 LNHDA, CDR2 SQIVND (reference sequence). This CDR3 is built from 15 residues. J was trimmed by 5 bases and V by 5 bases; bases with no gene match: 10. The DNA for the CDR3 is TGTGCCAGTAGTGGCCAGGGACAGGGTGGCCACGAGCAGTACTTC. It yields the protein CASSGQGQGGHEQYF.

The chain uses TRBV7-9 and TRBJ1-1; perhaps TRBD1 as D (5 bases). Germline V CDR1 and CDR2: SEHNR, FQNEAQ (reference sequence). V lost 5 bases, J lost 3 bases, and 16 bases lay in between. This CDR3 has 15 amino acids. This CDR3 is CASSPGFSGDTEAFF. The CDR3 nucleotides read TGTGCCAGCAGCCCAGGGTTCTCCGGGGACACTGAAGCTTTCTTT. The full variable domain, its missing parts supplied by reference TRBV7-9 and TRBJ1-1, is DTGVSQNPRHKITKRGQNVTFRCDPISEHNRLYWYRQTLGQGPEFLTYFQNEAQLEKSRLLSDRFSAERPKGSFSTLEIQRTEQGDSAMYLCASSPGFSGDTEAFFGQGTRLTVV.

The rearrangement joins TRBV7-6 to TRBJ2-2, with TRBD2 identical over 11 bases. The CDR3 spans 15 residues. Germline-derived CDR1 and CDR2 are SGHVS and FNYEAQ. V lost 5 bases and J lost 2; bases outside the gene matches: 1. This CDR3 is CASSTSGRNTGELFF. In DNA form, the CDR3 reads TGTGCCAGCAGCACTAGCGGGAGAAACACCGGGGAGCTGTTTTTT.

This clonotype has a count of ten or more. The V and J genes are TRBV6-1 and TRBJ1-3; TRBD1 agrees at 8 bases. The CDR3 contains 14 residues. Germline V gene data show CDR1 as MNHNS and CDR2 as SASEGT. Germline trimming cut 4 bases from V and 1 base from J; bases unmatched to any gene: 0. CDR3 region: CASSGTGSGNTIYF. DNA of the CDR3: TGTGCCAGCAGTGGGACAGGGTCTGGAAACACCATATATTTT.

The genes are TRBV12-3 or TRBV12-4 and TRBJ2-1, with TRBD2 identical over 9 bases. This CDR3 spans 21 amino acids. Trimming cost V 1 base and J 0 bases; bases outside gene matches: 16. Here the CDR3 reads CASSLEVLAGESTSSYNEQFF. Here the CDR3 DNA reads TGTGCCAGCAGTTTAGAGGTGTTAGCGGGAGAGTCTACGAGCTCCTACAATGAGCAGTTCTTC.

This clonotype was seen repeatedly, ten times or more. V and J are TRBV20-1 and TRBJ2-5, with 8 nucleotides matching TRBD1. The CDR3 covers 13 residues. J gave up 5 bases and V 4 bases, and 6 bases lay outside the gene matches. Germline values: CDR1 DFQATT, CDR2 SNEGSKA (reference sequence). In nucleotides, the CDR3 is TGCAGTGCTACGACAGGGGTTCGCGAGACCCAGTACTTC. Translated: CSATTGVRETQYF.

This clonotype was detected many times. This chain connects TRBV4-2 to TRBJ2-1; 9 nucleotides line up with TRBD2. This CDR3 has 16 amino acids. The V and J ends lost 0 bases and 6 bases, in that order; junction bases with no gene match: 6. Germline loops: CDR1 LGHNA, CDR2 YNFKEQ. CDR3 sequence: CASSQDAGGTINEQFF. Written as DNA, the CDR3 is TGTGCCAGCAGCCAAGATGCGGGGGGGACGATCAATGAGCAGTTCTTC.

Details on this clonotype: A read error may be the cause here, since a much bigger clone is one base away. The chain employs TRBV27 and TRBJ2-5; D is perhaps TRBD1 or TRBD2 (5 bases each). This CDR3 has 14 amino acids. Germline V lookup: CDR1 MNHEY, CDR2 SMNVEV (reference sequence). In DNA, the CDR3 is TGTGCCAGCAGTCCAGGGCATCTGGGAGAGACCCGGTACTTC. Amino acids: CASSPGHLGETRYF.

The chain couples TRBV20-1 to TRBJ2-7; possible D gene TRBD2, 6 bases. Germline V CDR1 and CDR2: DFQATT, SNEGSKA (reference sequence). Trimming took off 1 base at V and 4 bases at J, with 20 bases between the two ends. The CDR3 has 16 residues. CDR3 DNA sequence: TGCAGTGCTAGAGGGTCCTTGACTAGTGGTGCTTACGAGCAGTACTTC. Protein product: CSARGSLTSGAYEQYF.

This clonotype showed up many times. The chain links TRBV4-1 to TRBJ2-7; TRBD1 might be the D (5 bases). The length of the CDR3 is 13 residues. V was clipped by 3 bases and J by 3 bases, with 9 bases between them. Per the germline V gene, CDR1 is MGHRA and CDR2 is YSYEKL. In DNA, the CDR3 is TGCGCCAGCAGCCATACCCAGGGCTACGAGCAGTACTTC. Translating it yields CASSHTQGYEQYF.

Concerning this clonotype itself: A much larger clone differs from this one at a single base, so this may be a read error. The gene calls are TRBV4-1 and TRBJ1-2, with 7 bases identical to TRBD1. Per the germline V gene, CDR1 is MGHRA and CDR2 is YSYEKL. There are 14 residues in the CDR3. This CDR3 is CASSQSRGNCGYTF. The CDR3 DNA is TGCGCCAGCAGCCAATCCAGGGGGAACTGTGGCTACACCTTC.

The gene calls are TRBV25-1 and TRBJ2-7, with a tentative D call TRBD1 (5 bases). V lost 4 bases to trimming and J lost 2 bases, with 21 bases between them. The CDR3 has 17 amino acids. Per germline, CDR1 MGHDK and CDR2 SYGVNS. The CDR3 DNA follows: TGTGCCAGCAGTGGGCGCTACACGACAGAGAGTACCTACGAGCAGTACTTC. Protein sequence: CASSGRYTTESTYEQYF.

This clonotype was detected many times. This chain uses TRBV4-2 with TRBJ1-1; a weak D match, TRBD1 (6 bases). Germline lookup yields CDR1 LGHNA and CDR2 YNFKEQ. The CDR3 extends over 15 amino acids. With 1 base removed from V and 7 bases from J, the gap between germline ends came to 16 bases. The CDR3 region is CASSQGSGGLVEAFF. The CDR3 DNA reads as TGTGCCAGCAGCCAAGGTTCGGGGGGCCTGGTTGAAGCTTTCTTT.

Points on this clonotype: A clone one base away is much larger, so this may be a read error. The chain uses TRBV9 and TRBJ1-6, with a tentative D call TRBD1 (5 bases). The ends were cut back, 4 bases at V and 5 bases at J, with 10 bases in the middle. The CDR3 has 14 residues. Per germline, CDR1 SGDLS and CDR2 YYNGEE. CDR3 region: CASSRDSDNSPLHF. The CDR3 DNA reads TGTGCCAGCAGCCGGGACTCAGATAATTCACCCCTCCACTTT.

The V call is TRBV29-1, the J call TRBJ2-6; D is undetermined. This CDR3 spans 14 amino acids. V was shortened by 3 bases and J by 0 bases, with 6 bases between the two germline ends. CDR1 and CDR2 from the germline V gene are SQVTM and ANQGSEA. CDR3 in amino acids: CSVEVSSGANVLTF. CDR3 DNA sequence: TGCAGCGTTGAGGTTAGCTCTGGGGCCAACGTCCTGACTTTC.

The gene calls are TRBV25-1 and TRBJ1-2; D unclear. This CDR3 spans 12 amino acids. Trimming took 4 bases from V and 8 from J, leaving 11 bases between them. Germline V gene data show CDR1 as MGHDK and CDR2 as SYGVNS. DNA of the CDR3: TGTGCCAGCAGTGTAGATGGTTGGGGCTACACCTTC. It translates to CASSVDGWGYTF.

Comment on this clonotype: This may be a read error: a much more frequent sequence differs by one nucleotide. CDR3 region: CTSSKFGTAMNTEAFF. CDR3 in DNA: TGCACCAGCAGCAAATTCGGGACCGCCATGAACACTGAAGCTTTCTTT. The rearrangement uses TRBV4-1 and TRBJ1-1, with D perhaps TRBD1 (5 bases). Germline V gene sequence: CDR1 MGHRA, CDR2 YSYEKL. This CDR3 has 16 amino acids.

The sample holds a few counts of this clonotype. The V and J genes are TRBV27 and TRBJ2-5; D gene unclear. Germline V gene sequence: CDR1 MNHEY, CDR2 SMNVEV (reference sequence). The CDR3 runs to 14 residues. With 3 bases removed from V and 1 base from J, the gap between germline ends came to 9 bases. As DNA, the CDR3 is TGTGCCAGCAGTTTGTCGAGACCCCAAGAGACCCAGTACTTC. Protein sequence: CASSLSRPQETQYF.

The chain couples TRBV11-2 to TRBJ2-7, with 10 bases lining up with TRBD2. In germline, CDR1 is SGHAT, CDR2 FQNNGV. V lost 4 bases, J lost 6 bases, and 9 bases stayed unmatched. This CDR3 is built from 15 residues. The chain's CDR3 is CASSWSQLAGTEQYF. The CDR3 nucleotides read TGTGCCAGCAGCTGGTCCCAACTAGCGGGGACCGAGCAGTACTTC.

The chain recombines TRBV4-2 with TRBJ1-1; D unresolved. Germline loops: CDR1 LGHNA, CDR2 YNFKEQ. Trimming stripped 4 bases from V and 4 bases from J, with 10 bases between. This CDR3 has 13 amino acids. Written as DNA, the CDR3 is TGTGCCAGCAGCCCTCGCCGGGGCACTGAAGCTTTCTTT. This codes for CASSPRRGTEAFF.

The V and J genes are TRBV20-1 and TRBJ2-3; 12 nucleotides line up with TRBD2. From germline, CDR1 is DFQATT and CDR2 SNEGSKA (reference sequence). V was clipped by 3 bases and J by 4 bases; unmatched bases: 5. This CDR3 region has 15 residues. The CDR3 bases are TGCAGTGCTAGTCTAGCGGGGGGGCAGGCAGATACGCAGTATTTT. It yields the protein CSASLAGGQADTQYF.

In regard to this clonotype: A much larger clonotype is one base distant, so this may be a read error. The CDR3 spells CASSPGTVSEQNF. In DNA form, the CDR3 reads TGTGCCAGCAGCCCAGGGACAGTCTCGGAGCAGAACTTC. The gene calls are TRBV14 and TRBJ2-7, with 7 bases fitting TRBD1. Germline V gives CDR1 SGHDN, CDR2 FVKESK. The CDR3 extends over 13 amino acids.

This clonotype was counted ten times or more. V usage is TRBV19 and J usage is TRBJ1-1; 7 positions agree with TRBD1. Germline V CDR1 and CDR2: LNHDA, SQIVND (reference sequence). The CDR3 totals 14 residues. After removal of 8 bases from V and 4 bases from J, the junction contained 10 bases not matched to a gene. DNA of the CDR3: TGTGCCAGTCTGTATTCTCCAGGGGGCACTGAAGCTTTCTTT. Translating it yields CASLYSPGGTEAFF.

This clonotype was detected many times. The gene calls are TRBV5-1 and TRBJ1-6; TRBD1 aligns across 11 bases. This CDR3 comprises 17 residues. Germline CDR1 SGHRS, CDR2 YFSETQ. The ends lost 4 bases at V and 7 bases at J; junction bases unmatched: 10. CDR3 residues: CASSLTGTGGNNSPLHF. For the CDR3, the DNA is TGCGCCAGCAGCCTTACCGGGACAGGGGGTAACAATTCACCCCTCCACTTT.

The rearrangement links TRBV7-3 to TRBJ2-7; TRBD1 aligns across 7 bases. The CDR3 has 14 amino acids. Per germline, CDR1 SGHTA and CDR2 FQGTGA. Trimming took 4 bases from V and 6 from J; bases not matched to a gene: 9. In DNA, the CDR3 is TGTGCCAGCAGCTCCGAGGGGGCGTGGGGCGAGCAGTACTTC. Amino acid sequence: CASSSEGAWGEQYF.

There are many counts of this clonotype. One end of the junction fails to match germline, which may point to a read error. The chain is built from TRBV7-2 and TRBJ2-1; 11 nucleotides match TRBD2. Germline V lookup: CDR1 SGHTA, CDR2 FQGNSA. The CDR3 sequence is 15 residues long. The CDR3 sequence is CASSVAGGPGNEQFF. The CDR3 DNA follows: TGTGCCAGCAGCGTAGCGGGAGGGCCGGGGAATGAGCAGTTCTTC.

Only a few counts were recorded for this clonotype. The CDR3 loop reads CATSSIQTDTQYF. CDR3 DNA sequence: TGTGCCACCAGCAGCATACAGACAGATACGCAGTATTTT. The V and J genes are TRBV15 and TRBJ2-3; D uncertain. Germline loops: CDR1 LNHNV, CDR2 YYDKDF (reference sequence). This CDR3 comprises 13 residues. V was trimmed by 3 bases and J by 3 bases, leaving 7 bases between them.

This clonotype was seen more than once but under ten times. The chain uses TRBV30 and TRBJ2-7; 7 bases are a match to TRBD1. The germline V gene encodes CDR1 GTSNPN and CDR2 SVGIG (reference sequence). The length of the CDR3 is 14 residues. J gave up 5 bases and V 1 base, and 8 bases lay outside the gene matches. In nucleotides, the CDR3 is TGTGCCTGGAGTGCCCCTGACAGGGCCCACGAGCAGTACTTC. This sequence encodes CAWSAPDRAHEQYF.

This clonotype has more than one count but fewer than ten. This may be a read error, as it is one base from a much larger clone. The chain carries TRBV7-8 and TRBJ2-2; TRBD1 is a possible D gene (6 bases). Germline V gene data show CDR1 as SGHVS and CDR2 as FQNEAQ. The CDR3 is made up of 15 amino acids. Trimming removed 7 bases from V and 4 bases from J, with 16 bases in between. CDR3 DNA: TGTGCCAGCAATGGGGCAGGGGAGTTCACCGGGGAGCTGTTTTTT. Translating it yields CASNGAGEFTGELFF.

The chain links TRBV6-5 to TRBJ1-1; D is possibly TRBD1 (5 bases). Trimming left V 4 bases short and J 7 bases short, with 13 bases between. The CDR3 loop spans 13 amino acids. Germline CDR1 MNHEY, CDR2 SVGAGI. This CDR3 is CASSFFLGVEAFF. The CDR3 DNA follows: TGTGCCAGCAGTTTCTTTTTAGGGGTTGAAGCTTTCTTT.

The gene calls are TRBV2 and TRBJ2-7; maybe TRBD2 (5 bases). Deletions cut 4 bases from V and 7 bases from J, with 11 bases between. Germline V gene sequence: CDR1 SNHLY, CDR2 FYNNEI. The CDR3 length is 12 residues. Here the CDR3 DNA reads TGTGCCAGCAGTGGAGGGCAAGGTGAGCAGTACGTC. Its protein product is CASSGGQGEQYV.

This clonotype occurred many times. V gene TRBV20-1 combines with J gene TRBJ2-7, with 10 bases matching TRBD2. Germline CDR1 and CDR2: DFQATT and SNEGSKA (reference sequence). The J segment lost 4 bases and the V segment lost 7 bases, leaving 10 bases of the junction unmatched. There are 14 residues in the CDR3. CDR3 residues: CSVRGGLAEYEQYF. The CDR3 bases are TGCAGTGTTCGAGGTGGACTAGCGGAATACGAGCAGTACTTC.